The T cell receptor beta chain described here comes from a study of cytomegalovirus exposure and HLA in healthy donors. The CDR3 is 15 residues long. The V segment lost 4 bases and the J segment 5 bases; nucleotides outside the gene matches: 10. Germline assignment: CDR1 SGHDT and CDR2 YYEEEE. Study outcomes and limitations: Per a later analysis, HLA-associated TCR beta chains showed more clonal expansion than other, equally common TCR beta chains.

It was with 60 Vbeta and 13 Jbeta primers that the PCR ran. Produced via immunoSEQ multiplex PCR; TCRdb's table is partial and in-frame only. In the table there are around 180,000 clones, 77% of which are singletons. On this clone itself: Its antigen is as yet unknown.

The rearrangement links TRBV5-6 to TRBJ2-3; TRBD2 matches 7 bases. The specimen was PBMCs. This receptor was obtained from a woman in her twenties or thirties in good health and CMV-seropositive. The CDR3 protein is CASSRGEIQQDTQYF. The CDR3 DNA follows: TGTGCCAGCAGCCGGGGGGAAATTCAGCAAGATACGCAGTATTTT.